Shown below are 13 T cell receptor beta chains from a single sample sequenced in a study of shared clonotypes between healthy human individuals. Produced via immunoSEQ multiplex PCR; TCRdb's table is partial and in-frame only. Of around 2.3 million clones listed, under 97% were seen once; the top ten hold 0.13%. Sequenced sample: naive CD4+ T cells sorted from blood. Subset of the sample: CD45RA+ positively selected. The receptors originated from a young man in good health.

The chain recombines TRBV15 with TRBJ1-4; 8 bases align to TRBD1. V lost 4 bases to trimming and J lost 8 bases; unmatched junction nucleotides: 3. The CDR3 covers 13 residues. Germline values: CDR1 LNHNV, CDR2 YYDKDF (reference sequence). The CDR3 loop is CATSTGQAEKLFF. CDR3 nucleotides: TGTGCCACCAGCACGGGACAGGCCGAAAAACTGTTTTTT.

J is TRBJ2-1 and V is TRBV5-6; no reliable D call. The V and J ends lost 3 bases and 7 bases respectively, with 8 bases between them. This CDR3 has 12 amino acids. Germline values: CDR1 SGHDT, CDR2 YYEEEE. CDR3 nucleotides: TGTGCCAGCAGCTCCTTTTTGAATGAGCAGTTCTTC. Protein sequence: CASSSFLNEQFF. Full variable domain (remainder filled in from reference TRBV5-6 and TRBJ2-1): DAGVTQSPTHLIKTRGQQVTLRCSPKSGHDTVSWYQQALGQGPQFIFQYYEEEERQRGNFPDRFSGHQFPNYSSELNVNALLLGDSALYLCASSSFLNEQFFGPGTRLTVL.

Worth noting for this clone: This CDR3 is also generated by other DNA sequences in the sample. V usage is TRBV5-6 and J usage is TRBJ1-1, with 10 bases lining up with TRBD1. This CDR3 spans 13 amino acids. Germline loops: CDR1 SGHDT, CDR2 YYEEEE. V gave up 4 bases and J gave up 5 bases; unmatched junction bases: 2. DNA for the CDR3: TGTGCCAGCAGCAGGGACAGGGGTACTGAAGCTTTCTTT. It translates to CASSRDRGTEAFF. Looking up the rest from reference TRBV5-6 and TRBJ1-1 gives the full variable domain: DAGVTQSPTHLIKTRGQQVTLRCSPKSGHDTVSWYQQALGQGPQFIFQYYEEEERQRGNFPDRFSGHQFPNYSSELNVNALLLGDSALYLCASSRDRGTEAFFGQGTRLTVV.

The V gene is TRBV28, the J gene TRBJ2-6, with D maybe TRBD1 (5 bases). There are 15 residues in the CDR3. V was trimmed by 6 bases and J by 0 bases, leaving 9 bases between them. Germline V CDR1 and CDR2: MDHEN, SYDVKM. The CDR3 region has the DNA TGTGCCAGCAGCCTACAGGTCTCTGGGGCCAACGTCCTGACTTTC. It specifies CASSLQVSGANVLTF.

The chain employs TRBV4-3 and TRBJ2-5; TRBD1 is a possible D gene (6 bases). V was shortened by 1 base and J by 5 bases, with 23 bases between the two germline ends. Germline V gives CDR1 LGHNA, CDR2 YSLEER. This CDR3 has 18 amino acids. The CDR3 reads CASSQVWYRAERGETQYF. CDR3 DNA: TGCGCCAGCAGCCAAGTCTGGTATAGGGCGGAAAGGGGGGAGACCCAGTACTTC.

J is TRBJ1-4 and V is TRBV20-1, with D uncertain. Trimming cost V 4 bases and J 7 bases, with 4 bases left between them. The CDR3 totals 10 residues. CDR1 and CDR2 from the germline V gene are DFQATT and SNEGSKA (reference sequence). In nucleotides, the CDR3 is TGCAGTGCTACGCTTGAAAAACTGTTTTTT. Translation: CSATLEKLFF.

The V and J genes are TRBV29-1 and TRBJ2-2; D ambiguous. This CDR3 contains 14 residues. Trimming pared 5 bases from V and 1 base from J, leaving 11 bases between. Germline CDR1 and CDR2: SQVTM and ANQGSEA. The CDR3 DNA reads TGCAGCGTTAGAGTGTCAGAGAACACCGGGGAGCTGTTTTTT. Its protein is CSVRVSENTGELFF.

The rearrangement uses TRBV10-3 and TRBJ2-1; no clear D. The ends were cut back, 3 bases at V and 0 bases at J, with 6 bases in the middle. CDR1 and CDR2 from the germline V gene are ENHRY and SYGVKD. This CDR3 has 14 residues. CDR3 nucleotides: TGTGCCATCAGTGACTGGGGCTCCTACAATGAGCAGTTCTTC. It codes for CAISDWGSYNEQFF.

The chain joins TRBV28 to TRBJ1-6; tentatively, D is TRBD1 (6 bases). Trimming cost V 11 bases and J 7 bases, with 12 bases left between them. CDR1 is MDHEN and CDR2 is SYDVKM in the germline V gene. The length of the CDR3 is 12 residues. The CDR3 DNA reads TGTGCCGGTGGGACACTCAATTCACCCCTCCACTTT. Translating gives CAGGTLNSPLHF.

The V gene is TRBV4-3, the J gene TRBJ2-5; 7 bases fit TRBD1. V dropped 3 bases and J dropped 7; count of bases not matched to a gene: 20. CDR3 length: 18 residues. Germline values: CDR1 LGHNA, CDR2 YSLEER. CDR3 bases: TGCGCCAGCAGCCACCTAGGGAAAAAAGGACAGGAATCTTTGACCCAGTACTTC. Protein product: CASSHLGKKGQESLTQYF.

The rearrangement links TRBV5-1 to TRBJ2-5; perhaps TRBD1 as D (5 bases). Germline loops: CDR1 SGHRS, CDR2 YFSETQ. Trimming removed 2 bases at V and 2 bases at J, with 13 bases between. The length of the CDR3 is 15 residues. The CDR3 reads CASSLYPGPQETQYF. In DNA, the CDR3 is TGCGCCAGCAGCTTATACCCAGGGCCACAAGAGACCCAGTACTTC.

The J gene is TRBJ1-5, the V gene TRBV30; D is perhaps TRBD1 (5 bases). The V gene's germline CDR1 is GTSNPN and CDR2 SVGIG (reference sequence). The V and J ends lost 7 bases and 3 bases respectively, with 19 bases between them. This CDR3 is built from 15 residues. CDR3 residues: CAFQYQGMANQPQHF. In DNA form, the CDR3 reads TGTGCCTTTCAGTACCAGGGAATGGCCAATCAGCCCCAGCATTTT. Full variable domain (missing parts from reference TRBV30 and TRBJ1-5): SQTIHQWPATLVQPVGSPLSLECTVEGTSNPNLYWYRQAAGRGLQLLFYSVGIGQISSEVPQNLSASRPQDRQFILSSKKLLLSDSGFYLCAFQYQGMANQPQHFGDGTRLSIL.

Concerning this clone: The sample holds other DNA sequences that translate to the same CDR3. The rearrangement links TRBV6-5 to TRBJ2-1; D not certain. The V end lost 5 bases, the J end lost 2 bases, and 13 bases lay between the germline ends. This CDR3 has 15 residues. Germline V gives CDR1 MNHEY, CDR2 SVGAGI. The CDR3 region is CASSPPGGPYNEQFF. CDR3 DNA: TGTGCCAGCAGTCCACCTGGCGGCCCCTACAATGAGCAGTTCTTC.